This T cell receptor beta chain was sequenced in a study of cytomegalovirus exposure and HLA in healthy donors. This CDR3 is built from 16 residues. The germline V gene has CDR1 SGHVS and CDR2 FQNEAQ. V lost 1 base, J lost 1 base, and 11 bases lay in between. With regard to this clone: Its antigen remains unknown.

13 Jbeta primers and 60 Vbeta primers were used for the PCR. In the study's own analysis: A later analysis counted approximately 80 million unique TCR beta chains, around 10 million shared. The method was immunoSEQ multiplex PCR; TCRdb's version includes in-frame clones alone and lacks a portion of them. The V and J calls and clone size were taken over from that table, and D and trimming were inferred from the DNA. The repertoire holds around 200,000 clones, with 65% to 90% as singletons. Broader study findings: Sequencing probably produced one cluster of sequence variants that were highly shared. CMV serostatus alone was available as immune exposure information.

This chain joins TRBV7-8 and TRBJ2-1; D is undetermined. The specimen was PBMCs. The receptor's source is a girl aged 10 to 17 in good health and CMV-seronegative. The CDR3 protein is CASSLGAYSSYNEQFF. The DNA for the CDR3 is TGTGCCAGCAGCTTAGGTGCCTACTCATCCTACAATGAGCAGTTCTTC.